The clone carrying this TCR beta chain has only a few counts. Its target is unknown. Germline and genes: mouse. The read gets to within 4 residues of the CDR3 end, and the germline J gene fills in the rest. Investigators isolated RNA and reverse transcribed it into cDNA to act as the sequencing template. TCRdb's copy holds only in-frame clones and misses some; the assay was immunoSEQ multiplex PCR. There are more than 250,000 clones in the sample, none observed a single time. This specimen comes from a study of CD8+ T cells in alopecia areata. General observations from the study: An increase in clonality over normal scalp was evident in lesional scalp, especially alopecia totalis/universalis. The study found TCR sharing across patients less clear than in mice, possibly for HLA reasons.

The CDR3 extends over 14 amino acids. CDR1 NSHNY and CDR2 SYGAGN come from the germline V gene. Cells from pooled cutaneous lymph nodes were sorted by CD4, CD8alpha, NKG2D, NKG2ACE and other markers. The rearrangement uses TRBV13-1 and TRBJ2-7; D not resolved. The receptor was derived from a C3H/HeJ mouse with alopecia areata. Strain haplotype at MHC: H2-k. Source material: CD4+ T cells sorted from a lymph node. CDR3 bases read: TGTGCCAGCAGTGACTCAACTGACTTATAT. Translated, it gives CASSDSTDLY. The CDR3 reads in full as CASSDSTDLYEQYF.